The clone carrying this T cell receptor (beta chain) was observed at least ten times. Its antigen is currently unknown. Uncontrolled infection, other autoimmune disease, pregnancy or lactation excluded patients. The data are from a study of T cells in Graves' hyperthyroidism and ophthalmopathy. Study outcomes and limitations: A model of 13 V-J features distinguished ophthalmopathy from stable hyperthyroidism.

RNA transcripts served as the template for amplifying TCR beta CDR3 regions. The HTBI primer set drove a first-round RT-PCR of the TCR CDR3. TCRdb reprocessed the multiplex PCR reads via MiXCR and lists one record per CDR3 protein. The sample consists of 550,000 to 700,000 distinct CDR3 sequences, 14% to 15% of them appearing once. The sequence derives from a woman in her forties with Graves' ophthalmopathy. The sequenced material came from blood.

The CDR3 is CASTEFETQYF. As DNA, the CDR3 is TGTGCCAGCACCGAGTTCGAGACCCAGTACTTC. The V call is TRBV2, the J call TRBJ2-5; D gene ambiguous. CDR1 SNHLY and CDR2 FYNNEI come from the germline V gene. This CDR3 contains 11 residues. The V and J ends lost 7 bases and 5 bases respectively, with 8 bases between them.